This T cell receptor beta chain was obtained from a study of Ad26.COV2.S vaccination and SARS-CoV-2 variants. This clone was detected only a few times. Its antigen is not known. V was trimmed by 5 bases and J by 3 bases, leaving 8 bases between them. The CDR3 is made up of 13 amino acids. Germline CDR1 KGHSH, CDR2 LQKENI. The protocol was immunoSEQ multiplex PCR, while the TCRdb copy is restricted to in-frame clones and leaves out a portion. This table holds about 97,000 clones, 60% to 85% found once. Findings of the study overall: Responses of T cells in total may have been underestimated by the TCR breadth and depth analyses. Spike-specific TCR breadth was greater after Ad26.COV2.S than placebo. Post-vaccination spike-specific CD8+ and CD4+ T cell responses reportedly had substantial breadth. Comparability of non-spike TCR breadth was observed across vaccine and placebo recipients.

Sequencing used peripheral blood, obtained after recovery from COVID-19. The receptor was derived from a human donor who had recovered from COVID-19. The chain joins TRBV18 to TRBJ1-5; D gene unclear. CDR3 nucleotides: TGTGCCAGCTCAAGGCAGGACAATCAGCCCCAGCATTTT. This encodes CASSRQDNQPQHF.